Below, 20 T cell receptor beta chains from the same sample are listed, as sequenced in a study of T cells in Graves' hyperthyroidism and ophthalmopathy. Amplification yielded TCR beta CDR3 regions, with RNA transcripts as the source. TCR CDR3 underwent first-round RT-PCR with the HTBI primer set. TCRdb used MiXCR to reprocess the multiplex PCR reads, holding one entry per CDR3 protein. The table lists more than 300,000 distinct CDR3 sequences, around 18% of them singletons. Source material: blood. These receptors were taken from a man aged 18 to 29 with Graves' ophthalmopathy.

In this sample, this clonotype turned up a few times. This chain uses TRBV4-1 with TRBJ1-6; 9 nucleotides line up with TRBD1. The CDR3 length is 16 residues. CDR1 MGHRA and CDR2 YSYEKL come from the germline V gene. Unmatched junction bases numbered 6, after V lost 0 bases and J lost 9 bases. CDR3 DNA sequence: TGCGCCAGCAGCCAAGAACGGGGGACAGGGCGTTCACCCCTCCACTTT. This sequence encodes CASSQERGTGRSPLHF.

This clonotype was recorded at least ten times. The chain recombines TRBV7-6 with TRBJ1-1; D not resolved. CDR1 and CDR2 (germline): SGHVS, FNYEAQ. The CDR3 sequence is 15 residues long. The V end lost 4 bases, the J end lost 4 bases, and 16 bases lay between the germline ends. The CDR3 sequence is CASSSVPQAGTEAFF. The CDR3 DNA reads as TGTGCCAGCAGCTCCGTGCCGCAGGCGGGCACTGAAGCTTTCTTT. The whole variable domain, filled in from reference TRBV7-6 and TRBJ1-1, reads GAGVSQSPRYKVTKRGQDVALRCDPISGHVSLYWYRQALGQGPEFLTYFNYEAQQDKSGLPNDRFSAERPEGSISTLTIQRTEQRDSAMYRCASSSVPQAGTEAFFGQGTRLTVV.

This clonotype was counted only a few times. The chain links TRBV15 to TRBJ2-5, with D perhaps TRBD2 (5 bases). This CDR3 has 15 residues. Germline V CDR1 and CDR2: LNHNV, YYDKDF (reference sequence). V dropped 7 bases and J dropped 5 bases, with 20 bases sitting between them. The CDR3 loop reads CATIFTPAGFETQYF. CDR3 nucleotide sequence: TGTGCCACCATTTTTACTCCCGCGGGCTTTGAGACCCAGTACTTC.

The chain uses TRBV19 and TRBJ2-1; 14 bases are a match to TRBD2. Germline V lookup: CDR1 LNHDA, CDR2 SQIVND (reference sequence). The CDR3 is 16 residues long. Trimming cost V 3 bases and J 7 bases; bases outside gene matches: 5. The CDR3, as DNA: TGTGCCAGTAGTATCTATGGGACTAGCGGGGGAAATGAGCAGTTCTTC. Translating it yields CASSIYGTSGGNEQFF.

This clonotype showed up many times. Here the CDR3 reads CASSPRTASNQPQHF. Here the CDR3 DNA reads TGTGCCAGCAGCCCACGGACAGCGAGCAATCAGCCCCAGCATTTT. This chain joins TRBV7-2 and TRBJ1-5, with D perhaps matching TRBD1 (6 bases). The CDR3 has 15 residues. With 5 bases removed from V and 1 base from J, the gap between germline ends came to 12 bases. CDR1 and CDR2 from the germline V gene are SGHTA and FQGNSA.

This clonotype was counted ten times or more. The V gene is TRBV13, the J gene TRBJ2-1, with TRBD1 matching over 8 bases. V was clipped by 4 bases and J by 4 bases; unmatched bases: 6. This CDR3 is 15 amino acids long. CDR1 and CDR2 from the germline V gene are PRHDT and FYEKMQ (reference sequence). Written as DNA, the CDR3 is TGTGCCAGCAGCTCGGGACAGGTCGAATACAATGAGCAGTTCTTC. Protein sequence: CASSSGQVEYNEQFF.

The chain links TRBV11-2 to TRBJ1-1; 7 positions match TRBD1. The V gene's germline CDR1 is SGHAT and CDR2 FQNNGV. This CDR3 contains 15 residues. V lost 1 base to trimming and J lost 5 bases; unmatched junction nucleotides: 7. The CDR3 region is CASSLGPGGRTEAFF. The CDR3, as DNA: TGTGCCAGCAGCTTAGGGCCAGGGGGGAGAACTGAAGCTTTCTTT. Full variable domain (rest looked up from reference TRBV11-2 and TRBJ1-1): EAGVAQSPRYKIIEKRQSVAFWCNPISGHATLYWYQQILGQGPKLLIQFQNNGVVDDSQLPKDRFSAERLKGVDSTLKIQPAKLEDSAVYLCASSLGPGGRTEAFFGQGTRLTVV.

This clonotype was counted many times. CDR3 DNA: TGTGCCAGCAGTTTATCCCTAGCGGCAAGCTCCTACGAGCAGTACTTC. As protein: CASSLSLAASSYEQYF. The rearrangement links TRBV27 to TRBJ2-7, with 7 bases fitting TRBD2. The V gene's germline CDR1 is MNHEY and CDR2 SMNVEV (reference sequence). The trim removed 0 bases at V and 0 bases at J, leaving 5 bases unmatched. This CDR3 comprises 16 residues.

This clonotype was picked up a small number of times. CDR3 residues: CASSPAGTDPMNTEAFF. In nucleotides, the CDR3 is TGTGCCAGCAGTCCCGCCGGGACTGATCCTATGAACACTGAAGCTTTCTTT. The gene calls are TRBV28 and TRBJ1-1, with D tentatively TRBD1 (5 bases). The CDR3 is 17 amino acids. V was cut by 5 bases and J by 0 bases, with 19 bases left in between. Germline loops: CDR1 MDHEN, CDR2 SYDVKM. The full variable domain, completed using reference TRBV28 and TRBJ1-1, is DVKVTQSSRYLVKRTGEKVFLECVQDMDHENMFWYRQDPGLGLRLIYFSYDVKMKEKGDIPEGYSVSREKKERFSLILESASTNQTSMYLCASSPAGTDPMNTEAFFGQGTRLTVV.

This clonotype was seen more than once but under ten times. The chain combines TRBV5-1 with TRBJ1-2; D gene unclear. V gave up 6 bases and J gave up 1 base, with 10 bases separating them. This CDR3 is 13 amino acids long. Germline assignment: CDR1 SGHRS and CDR2 YFSETQ. CDR3 sequence: CASTAGNNYGYTF. DNA for the CDR3: TGCGCCAGCACAGCCGGAAATAACTATGGCTACACCTTC.

This clonotype was observed a few times. The chain uses TRBV5-1 and TRBJ2-2; TRBD1 matches at 7 bases. From germline, CDR1 is SGHRS and CDR2 YFSETQ. The CDR3 extends over 18 amino acids. V shed 0 bases and J 4 bases; nucleotides not matched to a gene: 12. The CDR3 here is CASSLALTTGVGTGELFF. In DNA, the CDR3 is TGCGCCAGCAGCTTGGCCCTGACAACAGGGGTCGGCACCGGGGAGCTGTTTTTT.

V gene TRBV3-1 combines with J gene TRBJ2-1; 15 bases map to TRBD2. The V gene's germline CDR1 is LGHDT and CDR2 YNNKEL (reference sequence). CDR3 size: 15 residues. V shed 3 bases, J shed 7 bases, and the junction held 1 base outside the gene matches. The CDR3 region is CASSHGTSGGNEQFF. CDR3 nucleotides: TGTGCCAGCAGCCACGGGACTAGCGGGGGGAATGAGCAGTTCTTC.

The chain links TRBV5-1 to TRBJ2-2; 13 nucleotides align to TRBD2. This CDR3 is built from 15 residues. The germline CDR1 and CDR2 sequences are SGHRS and YFSETQ. V was pared by 7 bases and J by 7 bases, with 7 bases of the junction left unmatched. The CDR3 here is CASHTSGGAYGELFF. CDR3 nucleotides: TGCGCCAGCCACACTAGCGGGGGGGCCTACGGGGAGCTGTTTTTT.

The table lists this clonotype with many counts. CDR3 in amino acids: CASSLVVELPDTQYF. Written as DNA, the CDR3 is TGTGCCAGCAGCTTAGTTGTGGAGCTCCCAGATACGCAGTATTTT. The chain employs TRBV11-2 and TRBJ2-3; D is uncertain. CDR3 length: 15 amino acids. V shed 1 base and J shed 4 bases, with 12 bases lying between them. Looked up from germline, CDR1 is SGHAT and CDR2 is FQNNGV.

In its sample, this clonotype was seen a few times. The chain couples TRBV19 to TRBJ2-1; no definite D call. CDR3 size: 14 residues. From germline, CDR1 is LNHDA and CDR2 SQIVND (reference sequence). With 6 bases removed from V and 0 bases from J, the gap between germline ends came to 9 bases. The CDR3 protein is CASRARSSYNEQFF. CDR3 sequence (DNA): TGTGCCAGTAGAGCCAGAAGCTCCTACAATGAGCAGTTCTTC.

This clonotype was counted many times. The V call is TRBV3-1, the J call TRBJ2-1; possibly TRBD1 or TRBD2 for D (5 bases each). Germline-derived CDR1 and CDR2 are LGHDT and YNNKEL (reference sequence). V was clipped by 5 bases and J by 2 bases, with 13 bases between them. The CDR3 runs to 15 residues. CDR3 DNA sequence: TGTGCCAGCAGCTCCCGGGACGGAGCCTACAATGAGCAGTTCTTC. It is translated as CASSSRDGAYNEQFF.

This clonotype was seen repeatedly, ten times or more. The rearrangement links TRBV9 to TRBJ1-1; D is ambiguous. The CDR3 has 14 residues. In germline, CDR1 is SGDLS, CDR2 YYNGEE. Deletions cut 0 bases from V and 3 bases from J, with 9 bases between. The CDR3 DNA is TGTGCCAGCAGCGTAGGAGGGTACGACACTGAAGCTTTCTTT. This codes for CASSVGGYDTEAFF.

This clonotype was counted only a few times. This rearrangement joins TRBV6-1 to TRBJ1-3, with no clear D. This CDR3 is built from 18 residues. Trimming took off 5 bases at V and 1 base at J, with 21 bases between the two ends. Germline V gene data show CDR1 as MNHNS and CDR2 as SASEGT. CDR3 coding DNA: TGTGCCAGCAGTCGCTTAGGCAGGACGGCAGATTCTGGAAACACCATATATTTT. This translates into CASSRLGRTADSGNTIYF.

Only a few counts were recorded for this clonotype. The rearrangement links TRBV5-1 to TRBJ1-2, with 9 bases identical to TRBD1. This CDR3 spans 16 amino acids. Germline CDR1 and CDR2: SGHRS and YFSETQ. Unmatched junction bases numbered 5, after V lost 0 bases and J lost 2 bases. The CDR3 DNA sequence: TGCGCCAGCAGCTTGGGACAGGGGGTGACGAACTATGGCTACACCTTC. Amino acids: CASSLGQGVTNYGYTF.

V usage is TRBV6-2 or TRBV6-3 and J usage is TRBJ2-4; D is possibly TRBD2 (5 bases). Germline CDR1 is MNHEY and CDR2 is SVGEGT. Between the trimmed V and J ends, which lost 5 bases and 1 base, there was a span of 12 bases. This CDR3 spans 15 amino acids. The CDR3 DNA reads TGTGCCAGCAGTCCCCGGGGAAGGGCCAAAAACATTCAGTACTTC. Translating gives CASSPRGRAKNIQYF.